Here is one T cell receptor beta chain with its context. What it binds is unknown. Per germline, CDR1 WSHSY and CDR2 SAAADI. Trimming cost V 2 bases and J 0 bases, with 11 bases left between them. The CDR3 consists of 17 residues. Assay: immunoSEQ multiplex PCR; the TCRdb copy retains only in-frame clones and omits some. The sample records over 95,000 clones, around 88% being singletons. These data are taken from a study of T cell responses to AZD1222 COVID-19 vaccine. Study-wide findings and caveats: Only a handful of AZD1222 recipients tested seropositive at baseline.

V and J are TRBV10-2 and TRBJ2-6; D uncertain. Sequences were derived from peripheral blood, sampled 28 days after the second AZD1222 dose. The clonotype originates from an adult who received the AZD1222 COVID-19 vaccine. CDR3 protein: CASSEQASSSGANVLTF. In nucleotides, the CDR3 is TGCGCCAGCAGTGAGCAGGCCTCAAGCTCTGGGGCCAACGTCCTGACTTTC.